This TCR beta chain came from a study of monozygotic twins with cystic fibrosis. The table came from immunoSEQ multiplex PCR; TCRdb's copy has only in-frame clones and leaves some out. The sample has roughly 12,000 clones; almost 85% are singletons. Comment on this clone: What it binds is unknown.

The CDR3 is 15 amino acids. The trim removed 5 bases at V and 3 bases at J, leaving 8 bases unmatched. Germline loops: CDR1 PRHDT, CDR2 FYEKMQ (reference sequence). General study results and limits: Clonality was generally low (median around 0.009), higher in the most severe patients.

This clonotype was sampled from a young man with cystic fibrosis. The sample comprised blood. J is TRBJ2-7 and V is TRBV13, with 9 positions matching TRBD1. The DNA for the CDR3 is TGTGCCAGCAGCCCAGACGGGACAGGGTTCTACGAGCAGTACTTC. Translating gives CASSPDGTGFYEQYF.